This T cell receptor beta chain was recovered during a study of T-cell reconstitution after alpha-beta-depleted transplantation in children. As it was prepared, the TCRbeta library received unique molecular identifiers. TCRdb passed the PCR reads through MiXCR, listing each CDR3 protein once. The profile covers 380,000 or so distinct CDR3 sequences, with about an eighth appearing a single time and approximately 4.3% taken by the ten largest. Source: PBMCs, taken from the stem cell graft. The TCR was taken from a human donor who donated a stem cell graft to a child with Fanconi anemia.

CDR3 region: CASSLVEGARDTQYF. Here the CDR3 DNA reads TGCGCCAGCAGCTTGGTTGAGGGGGCGAGGGATACGCAGTATTTT. V usage is TRBV5-1 and J usage is TRBJ2-3; 7 bases align to TRBD1. The germline V gene has CDR1 SGHRS and CDR2 YFSETQ. The J segment lost 6 bases and the V segment lost 0 bases, leaving 7 bases of the junction unmatched. The CDR3 has 15 amino acids.